The source of this T cell receptor beta chain is a study of cytomegalovirus exposure and HLA in healthy donors. CDR1 and CDR2 from the germline V gene are SGHNT and YYREEE (reference sequence). V lost 6 bases and J lost 7, with 19 bases in between. The CDR3 loop spans 14 amino acids. Primers: 60 Vbeta forward and 13 Jbeta reverse. This table comes from immunoSEQ multiplex PCR, and its TCRdb copy is limited to in-frame clones, with some not included. Of 150,000 to 200,000 clones listed, about two thirds are singletons. This clone has only a few counts. Sequenced sample: PBMCs. The V and J genes are TRBV5-4 and TRBJ1-2, with TRBD1 as a possible D gene (5 bases). This receptor was obtained from a man aged 25 to 45 in good health and CMV-seropositive. The CDR3 is CASTPGKLGGGYTF. The CDR3 DNA reads as TGTGCCAGCACACCAGGGAAGTTGGGTGGTGGCTACACCTTC.